The 2 T cell receptor beta chains in this list originate from one sample, sequenced in a study of blood T cells in healthy people across ages. Combining a sample-barcoded 5' primer with a J-beta primer mix, a second PCR ran for 7 to 11 cycles. TCRdb itself ran the 5' RACE reads through MiXCR, one entry per CDR3 protein. The sample consists of about 1.5 million distinct CDR3 sequences, 40% to 45% of them appearing once. The sequenced material came from blood. The receptors come from a woman between 18 and 29 years old in good health.

This clonotype was seen repeatedly, ten times or more. This chain uses TRBV11-2 with TRBJ2-5, with D hard to call. The CDR3 is 14 residues long. Germline V CDR1 and CDR2: SGHAT, FQNNGV. The V end was cut by 0 bases, the J end by 2 bases, with 7 bases between. The CDR3 DNA reads as TGTGCCAGCAGCTTAGATCTGCTACAAGAGACCCAGTACTTC. It is translated as CASSLDLLQETQYF.

The chain recombines TRBV10-3 with TRBJ2-7; 11 bases fit TRBD1. This CDR3 has 14 residues. V was clipped by 5 bases and J by 4 bases; unmatched bases: 4. Germline V gene data show CDR1 as ENHRY and CDR2 as SYGVKD. CDR3 sequence reads: CAISRDRGEYEQYF. CDR3 nucleotides: TGTGCCATCAGTAGGGACAGGGGGGAGTACGAGCAGTACTTC.